Listed below are T cell receptor beta chains from one sample, sequenced in a study of blood T cells in healthy people across ages. TCRdb reprocessed the 5' RACE reads via MiXCR and lists one record per CDR3 protein. The table has about 640,000 distinct CDR3 sequences, roughly three fifths seen once. Specimen: blood. Source of these receptors: a man in his fifties or sixties in good health. The CDR3 runs from the conserved cysteine through the conserved F or W. The order of the fields is V gene, clone size, J gene, D gene, CDR3 protein, CDR3 DNA. The D gene is left open where the match is weak. Size values are once, few and many counts, or a class for expanded clones, and some rows have none.

TRBV20-1,NA,TRBJ1-1,TRBD1,CSARDNPGGNTEAFF,TGCAGTGCTAGAGATAATCCAGGGGGGAACACTGAAGCTTTCTTT
TRBV10-2,NA,TRBJ2-7,NA,CASSGEYYEQYF,TGCGCCAGCAGTGGAGAGTACTACGAGCAGTACTTC
TRBV12-3/TRBV12-4,NA,TRBJ2-7,NA,CASSKGQNYEQYF,TGTGCCAGCAGCAAAGGACAGAACTACGAGCAGTACTTC
TRBV2,few,TRBJ2-7,NA,CASSEESYEQYF,TGTGCCAGCAGTGAGGAGAGCTACGAGCAGTACTTC
TRBV7-2,NA,TRBJ2-5,NA,CASSRWSRGETQYF,TGTGCCAGCAGCCGGTGGTCCCGCGGGGAGACCCAGTACTTC
TRBV11-2,NA,TRBJ2-1,TRBD2,CASSLRVAGGTYNKQFF,TGTGCCAGCAGCTTACGGGTCGCGGGAGGTACCTACAATAAGCAGTTCTTC
TRBV12-3/TRBV12-4,NA,TRBJ1-2,TRBD1,CASRRQGSYYGYTF,TGTGCCAGCAGACGACAGGGTTCGTACTATGGCTACACCTTC
TRBV5-1,NA,TRBJ1-6,NA,CASSLEGGVDSPLHF,TGCGCCAGCAGCTTGGAAGGCGGTGTCGATTCACCCCTCCACTTT
TRBV12-1,NA,TRBJ1-5,NA,CASSRGSNQPQHF,TGTGCCAGCTCCCGGGGGAGCAATCAGCCCCAGCATTTT
TRBV18,few,TRBJ2-6,NA,CASSQRQGEAGANVLTF,TGTGCCAGCTCCCAACGCCAGGGAGAGGCTGGGGCCAACGTCCTGACTTTC
TRBV20-1,few,TRBJ2-1,TRBD2,CSAPRFSGGYNEQFF,TGCAGTGCTCCCCGTTTTAGCGGGGGGTACAATGAGCAGTTCTTC
TRBV11-2,few,TRBJ1-2,TRBD1,CASSLVRTGNYGYTF,TGTGCCAGCAGCTTAGTTAGGACAGGGAACTATGGCTACACCTTC
TRBV7-9,NA,TRBJ2-3,NA,CASSPFTSGPLLTDTQYF,TGTGCCAGCAGCCCCTTTACCTCGGGGCCCCTACTCACAGATACGCAGTATTTT
TRBV12-5,once,TRBJ2-7,TRBD1,CASGLPTGERSYEQYF,TGTGCTAGTGGCTTACCTACAGGGGAAAGGTCCTACGAGCAGTACTTC
TRBV15,NA,TRBJ1-1,NA,CATSRVRGPNTEAFF,TGTGCCACCAGCAGAGTACGGGGCCCGAACACTGAAGCTTTCTTT
TRBV4-1,once,TRBJ1-2,NA,CASSQAWTVSNYGYTF,TGCGCCAGCAGCCAAGCTTGGACAGTTTCAAACTATGGCTACACCTTC
TRBV7-9,NA,TRBJ2-5,TRBD1,CASSLIGTGAGETQYF,TGTGCCAGCAGCTTAATCGGGACAGGCGCCGGAGAGACCCAGTACTTC
TRBV20-1,NA,TRBJ1-2,NA,CSASSSTGFGYGYTF,TGCAGTGCTAGTTCTAGCACAGGCTTTGGCTATGGCTACACCTTC
TRBV2,NA,TRBJ2-1,TRBD1,CASRKSTGGYDEQFF,TGTGCCAGCAGGAAATCGACAGGGGGCTACGATGAGCAGTTCTTC
TRBV5-1,NA,TRBJ2-3,TRBD2,CASSLRLAGYTDTQYF,TGCGCCAGCAGCTTGAGACTAGCGGGGTACACAGATACGCAGTATTTT
TRBV20-1,few,TRBJ2-5,NA,CSARYQETQYF,TGCAGTGCTAGGTACCAAGAGACCCAGTACTTC
TRBV10-3,NA,TRBJ2-3,NA,CAISEPDTDTQYF,TGTGCCATCAGTGAGCCTGATACAGATACGCAGTATTTT
TRBV7-9,NA,TRBJ1-4,NA,CASSRSRGQANEKLFF,TGTGCCAGCAGTCGAAGCAGGGGTCAGGCTAATGAAAAACTGTTTTTT
TRBV4-1,once,TRBJ1-6,NA,CASSPLPGQLNSPLHF,TGCGCCAGCAGCCCCCTCCCGGGACAACTTAATTCACCCCTCCACTTT
TRBV11-2,NA,TRBJ2-1,TRBD2,CASSLLGTSLTNEQFF,TGTGCCAGCAGCTTACTAGGGACTAGCCTTACCAATGAGCAGTTCTTC
TRBV11-2,once,TRBJ2-7,TRBD1,CASSAPGQAGEQYF,TGTGCCAGCAGCGCCCCGGGACAGGCTGGCGAGCAGTACTTC
TRBV20-1,NA,TRBJ2-5,NA,CSAPRNGAWETQYF,TGCAGTGCTCCCCGGAACGGGGCCTGGGAGACCCAGTACTTC
TRBV4-1,NA,TRBJ1-2,TRBD1,CASSQPGQGGSYGYTF,TGCGCCAGCAGCCAACCGGGACAGGGGGGTTCCTATGGCTACACCTTC
TRBV27,few,TRBJ2-4,NA,CASSPVEFQNIQYF,TGTGCCAGCAGCCCGGTTGAGTTCCAAAACATTCAGTACTTC
TRBV4-2,NA,TRBJ2-1,TRBD2,CASSQEGSGGWGEQFF,TGTGCCAGCAGCCAAGAAGGAAGCGGGGGTTGGGGTGAGCAGTTCTTC
TRBV4-1,few,TRBJ1-2,NA,CASNPEGRGRGYTF,TGCGCCAGCAACCCGGAGGGGAGAGGACGGGGCTACACCTTC
TRBV4-2,NA,TRBJ2-7,NA,CASSQEAGDKLSYEQYF,TGTGCCAGCAGCCAAGAAGCAGGGGACAAGCTATCCTACGAGCAGTACTTC
TRBV9,NA,TRBJ1-1,NA,CASSVDHSTNTEAFF,TGTGCCAGCAGCGTAGACCACTCAACGAACACTGAAGCTTTCTTT
TRBV6-5,few,TRBJ2-7,TRBD1,CASSWDSSGYEQYF,TGTGCCAGCAGCTGGGACAGCTCGGGCTACGAGCAGTACTTC
TRBV28,NA,TRBJ1-4,NA,CASSLGPGGLFF,TGTGCCAGCAGTCTTGGGCCCGGGGGACTGTTTTTT
TRBV6-6,NA,TRBJ2-7,NA,CASSYSSGTGSYEQYF,TGTGCCAGCAGTTACTCGAGTGGGACTGGCTCCTACGAGCAGTACTTC
TRBV5-1,many,TRBJ1-2,NA,CASSFTGEGYTF,TGCGCCAGCAGCTTTACCGGTGAGGGCTACACCTTC
TRBV25-1,NA,TRBJ2-1,TRBD2,CASSSAGALSYNEQFF,TGTGCCAGCAGCTCAGCGGGGGCCCTCTCCTACAATGAGCAGTTCTTC
TRBV5-1,few,TRBJ2-7,NA,CASSPRQASYEQYF,TGCGCCAGCAGCCCCCGACAGGCCTCCTACGAGCAGTACTTC
TRBV5-5,NA,TRBJ1-1,NA,CASSAGGPRSTEAFF,TGTGCCAGCAGCGCGGGTGGCCCGAGAAGCACTGAAGCTTTCTTT
TRBV28,NA,TRBJ2-5,TRBD2,CASSFRGGGDQETQYF,TGTGCCAGCAGTTTCCGGGGCGGGGGGGACCAAGAGACCCAGTACTTC
TRBV2,NA,TRBJ2-5,NA,CASRGQQMQETQYF,TGTGCCAGCAGGGGCCAACAGATGCAAGAGACCCAGTACTTC
TRBV20-1,NA,TRBJ1-6,TRBD1,CSAGQGFSPLHF,TGCAGTGCCGGACAGGGGTTTTCACCCCTCCACTTT
TRBV11-1,NA,TRBJ2-5,TRBD1,CASSRRDSQETQYF,TGTGCCAGCAGCCGCCGGGACAGCCAAGAGACCCAGTACTTC
TRBV20-1,NA,TRBJ2-7,TRBD2,CGAQPPGLAWDEQYF,TGCGGTGCTCAGCCTCCGGGACTAGCATGGGATGAGCAGTACTTC
TRBV12-3/TRBV12-4,NA,TRBJ1-2,NA,CASSLDSYYGYTF,TGTGCCAGCAGTCTCGACAGTTACTATGGCTACACCTTC
TRBV20-1,once,TRBJ2-7,NA,CSARAGRDYEQYF,TGCAGTGCCCGGGCAGGTAGAGACTACGAGCAGTACTTC
TRBV10-3,NA,TRBJ2-5,TRBD2,CAISESRRGIQETQYF,TGTGCCATCAGTGAGTCTCGGCGGGGGATCCAAGAGACCCAGTACTTC
TRBV18,NA,TRBJ2-2,NA,CASSPRDGNTGELFF,TGTGCCAGCTCACCCCGGGACGGGAACACCGGGGAGCTGTTTTTT
TRBV6-1,NA,TRBJ2-1,TRBD2,CASSPGLAGGSPYNEQFF,TGTGCCAGCAGCCCCGGACTAGCGGGGGGGAGCCCCTACAATGAGCAGTTCTTC
TRBV12-5,NA,TRBJ2-5,NA,CASGLTTVGARETQYF,TGTGCTAGTGGTTTGACAACGGTGGGGGCGAGAGAGACCCAGTACTTC
TRBV29-1,few,TRBJ2-1,NA,CSAGPGQSSYNEQFF,TGCAGCGCCGGACCGGGACAAAGCTCCTACAATGAGCAGTTCTTC